Given below is one TCR beta chain in context. Only one count was recorded for this clone. The antigen this receptor binds is unknown. No base-level quality is on record; no much larger clone is a single base apart. These data are taken from a study of STAT5B mutations in CD4+ large granular lymphocyte leukemia (dated by TCRdb to between 2021 and 2023). Looking at the study overall: Among the healthy controls, the CDR3 'QG' motif was associated with a particular HLA allele. TCRbeta repertoires of CD4+ T-cell large granular lymphocyte leukemia patients were compared with those of healthy blood donors. Flow cytometry performed on FACSCanto II or FACSVerse showed that the purified fractions had more than 95% purity among lymphocytes. What the research found in general, with its limitations: TRBV06-family usage was enriched among the top patient clones (8/27) compared with healthy controls (2/35). Main leukemic clonotypes were private to each patient, although around 24% of the main leukemic clonotypes were found at low frequency in the non-leukemic repertoires of other patients. Greater clonality appeared to be present in CD4-sorted patient repertoires than in healthy CD4+ repertoires, and the difference was retained after the putative leukemic clones were removed. The data were not HLA-matched, and the relatively small sample size could explain the higher clonality seen in CD4+ compared with CD8+ T-LGLL.

From cysteine to phenylalanine, the CDR3 is 14 amino acids long. Left in the record is the CDR3 DNA by itself, 42 bases read in frame from the first base. V was cut back by 4 bases and J by 9 bases, leaving a gap of 18 bases between them. The CDR1 and CDR2 encoded by the germline V gene (reference sequence) are SGHNT and YYREEE. The immunoSEQ assay at survey resolution was used to sequence TCRbeta rearrangements from genomic DNA. Processing in the source paper ran as follows. In the TCR sequencing data, the lowest productive clonotype frequency that could be detected was 2.59 x 10-5. Only productive TCRbeta rearrangements, meaning sequences that were complete and in-frame, were kept for the analyses. Clonality for each sample was calculated as Simpson clonality in the immunoSEQ Analyzer version 3.0. Based on frequency, clones were grouped as very rare, small, medium, large (1-20%) or hyperexpanded (>20%). Generation probabilities were estimated with OLGA 1.2.3, V-gene circos plots were made with VDJtools, specificities were looked up in VDJdb, and CDR3 motifs were identified with GLIPH. In its TCRdb copy, this immuneACCESS table keeps in-frame sequences only and misses some clones. Where compared with another copy, unresolved V genes explain less than half of these, and the others have no known cause. Clone size and the V and J calls come from that table; the DNA yielded D and trimming. The sample includes roughly 40,000 clones, with 80% to 90% observed a single time. The ten largest clones represent approximately 2.5% of the sample.

The healthy controls were 35 or so blood donors, and the buffy coats of these donors were supplied by the Finnish Red Cross blood service. All TCR-sequenced material derived from peripheral blood: patient blood samples and healthy donor buffy coats. Ficoll-Hypaque gradient centrifugation was used to isolate peripheral blood mononuclear cells. Magnetic purification was used to isolate CD4+ cells from the buffy coats of the healthy controls. Genomic DNA was extracted using the Gentra Puregene Cell and Tissue kit, and a Qubit 2.0 fluorometer was used to quantify it. The source material was CD4+ T cells from blood buffy coats. The chain employs TRBV5-4 and TRBJ2-3; a confident D gene designation cannot be given. This TCR was recovered from a human donor in good health. The CDR3 in this case is CASSPRAVQGTQYF. The sequence in DNA is TGTGCCAGCAGCCCCCGGGCAGTTCAAGGGACGCAGTATTTT.